The 29 T cell receptor beta chains listed next were all sequenced from one sample in a study of cytomegalovirus exposure and HLA in healthy donors. Primers for the PCR totalled 60 Vbeta and 13 Jbeta. The protocol was immunoSEQ multiplex PCR, while the TCRdb copy is restricted to in-frame clones and leaves out a portion. The sample records about 140,000 clones, roughly 88% being singletons. The sequenced material came from PBMCs. Receptors were obtained from a woman between 40 and 50 years old in good health and CMV-seronegative.

The CDR3: CASSQQTVSYEQYF. As DNA, the CDR3 is TGCGCCAGCAGCCAACAGACAGTCTCCTACGAGCAGTACTTC. This chain connects TRBV4-1 to TRBJ2-7, with D perhaps matching TRBD1 (5 bases). This CDR3 spans 14 amino acids. Trimming stripped 2 bases from V and 0 bases from J, with 8 bases between. The germline V gene encodes CDR1 MGHRA and CDR2 YSYEKL.

The chain joins TRBV6-5 to TRBJ2-1, with D possibly TRBD2 on 5 matching bases. This CDR3 has 12 amino acids. Trimming cost V 5 bases and J 9 bases, with 11 bases left between them. Germline loops: CDR1 MNHEY, CDR2 SVGAGI. The CDR3 DNA reads TGTGCCAGCAGTACGGGGTCTGGTGAGCAGTTCTTC. Its translation is CASSTGSGEQFF.

V gene TRBV5-4 combines with J gene TRBJ2-5; 9 positions match TRBD2. Germline CDR1 and CDR2: SGHNT and YYREEE (reference sequence). The J segment lost 4 bases and the V segment lost 4 bases, leaving 8 bases of the junction unmatched. This CDR3 region has 15 residues. CDR3 loop: CASSIVAGVGETQYF. In DNA form, the CDR3 reads TGTGCCAGCAGCATAGTAGCGGGAGTCGGAGAGACCCAGTACTTC. Variable domain in full (rest from reference TRBV5-4 and TRBJ2-5): ETGVTQSPTHLIKTRGQQVTLRCSSQSGHNTVSWYQQALGQGPQFIFQYYREEENGRGNFPPRFSGLQFPNYSSELNVNALELDDSALYLCASSIVAGVGETQYFGPGTRLLVL.

The rearrangement joins TRBV19 to TRBJ2-7, with TRBD2 identical over 11 bases. V was clipped by 5 bases and J by 1 base; unmatched bases: 7. There are 16 residues in the CDR3. Germline V gives CDR1 LNHDA, CDR2 SQIVND (reference sequence). CDR3: CASSGATSGDSYEQYF. The CDR3 DNA is TGTGCCAGTAGTGGAGCGACTAGCGGGGATTCCTACGAGCAGTACTTC.

This chain links TRBV7-3 with TRBJ2-1; 7 nucleotides line up with TRBD2. Trimming cost V 0 bases and J 8 bases; bases outside gene matches: 7. CDR3 length equals 15 residues. Looked up from germline, CDR1 is SGHTA and CDR2 is FQGTGA. The CDR3: CASSLTGGLDYEQFF. The CDR3 coding sequence is TGTGCCAGCAGCTTAACTGGAGGACTAGACTATGAGCAGTTCTTC. Drawing the rest from reference TRBV7-3 and TRBJ2-1, the complete variable domain is GAGVSQTPSNKVTEKGKYVELRCDPISGHTALYWYRQSLGQGPEFLIYFQGTGAADDSGLPNDRFFAVRPEGSVSTLKIQRTERGDSAVYLCASSLTGGLDYEQFFGPGTRLTVL.

V usage is TRBV28 and J usage is TRBJ1-1; D call uncertain. With 7 bases removed from V and 0 bases from J, the gap between germline ends came to 6 bases. Per germline, CDR1 MDHEN and CDR2 SYDVKM. This CDR3 is 12 amino acids long. The CDR3 loop is CASNQLNTEAFF. The CDR3 DNA is TGTGCCAGCAATCAATTGAACACTGAAGCTTTCTTT.

This clone has a handful of counts. The rearrangement joins TRBV29-1 to TRBJ2-5; 8 bases align to TRBD2. V lost 7 bases, J lost 2 bases, and 6 bases stayed unmatched. This CDR3 contains 13 residues. Germline V gene data show CDR1 as SQVTM and CDR2 as ANQGSEA. The CDR3 sequence: CSAGGGGQETQYF. CDR3 nucleotides: TGCAGCGCTGGCGGCGGGGGGCAAGAGACCCAGTACTTC.

Written as DNA, the CDR3 is TGTGCCAGCAGTTACCTTCAGGCTTCCTACGAGCAGTACTTC. Its translation is CASSYLQASYEQYF. The V and J genes are TRBV6-5 and TRBJ2-5; no clear D. The J call could be wrong; TRBJ2-7 is a better fit for the DNA end. The germline CDR1 and CDR2 sequences are MNHEY and SVGAGI. The CDR3 sequence is 14 residues long.

V and J are TRBV28 and TRBJ1-1; possibly TRBD1 for D (5 bases). CDR1 MDHEN and CDR2 SYDVKM come from the germline V gene. The CDR3 runs 14 residues. The V end was cut by 8 bases, the J end by 2 bases, with 15 bases between. The CDR3 protein is CASLAGGSNTEAFF. As DNA, the CDR3 is TGTGCCAGCCTGGCGGGGGGAAGCAACACTGAAGCTTTCTTT.

The chain joins TRBV10-1 to TRBJ1-5; D uncertain. This CDR3 region has 13 residues. Per germline, CDR1 WNHNN and CDR2 SYGVQD (reference sequence). V lost 4 bases to trimming and J lost 1 base, with 5 bases between them. DNA for the CDR3: TGCGCCAGCAGTGCCCAGAGCAATCAGCCCCAGCATTTT. As protein: CASSAQSNQPQHF.

This clone was seen a few times. V and J are TRBV19 and TRBJ1-4, with D hard to call. Germline V gives CDR1 LNHDA, CDR2 SQIVND (reference sequence). The CDR3 extends over 14 amino acids. Trimming took off 4 bases at V and 3 bases at J, with 9 bases between the two ends. Here the CDR3 reads CASSTGNPNEKLFF. CDR3 nucleotides: TGTGCCAGTAGTACCGGGAATCCTAATGAAAAACTGTTTTTT.

The rearrangement uses TRBV28 and TRBJ2-2, with no clear D. The CDR3 covers 14 residues. Trimming removed 7 bases from V and 7 bases from J, with 16 bases in between. Germline lookup yields CDR1 MDHEN and CDR2 SYDVKM. CDR3 nucleotides: TGTGCCAGCATCAACATTGGGCTCGGCGGGGAGCTGTTTTTT. Encoded protein: CASINIGLGGELFF. Based on the CDR3 plus reference TRBV28 and TRBJ2-2, the full variable domain is DVKVTQSSRYLVKRTGEKVFLECVQDMDHENMFWYRQDPGLGLRLIYFSYDVKMKEKGDIPEGYSVSREKKERFSLILESASTNQTSMYLCASINIGLGGELFFGEGSRLTVL.

The V and J genes are TRBV10-3 and TRBJ1-2; D is possibly TRBD1 (5 bases). This CDR3 is built from 14 residues. Germline CDR1 reads ENHRY; CDR2 reads SYGVKD. V was shortened by 4 bases and J by 3 bases, with 12 bases between the two germline ends. The CDR3 reads CAISANSGDYGYTF. In DNA form, the CDR3 reads TGTGCCATCAGTGCCAACTCGGGGGACTATGGCTACACCTTC.

V gene TRBV6-1 combines with J gene TRBJ1-5; tentatively, D is TRBD1 (5 bases). This CDR3 has 16 residues. The germline V gene has CDR1 MNHNS and CDR2 SASEGT. Trimming removed 2 bases at V and 0 bases at J, with 11 bases between. The CDR3 DNA follows: TGTGCCAGCAGTGAACAGGGAGGTTATAGCAATCAGCCCCAGCATTTT. Residues: CASSEQGGYSNQPQHF.

This sequence joins TRBV5-1 and TRBJ2-7, with a tentative D call TRBD2 (5 bases). Germline assignment: CDR1 SGHRS and CDR2 YFSETQ. CDR3 size: 16 residues. V was clipped by 0 bases and J by 0 bases, with 13 bases between them. As DNA, the CDR3 is TGCGCCAGCAGCTTGGACCCGACGGGAAGCTCCTACGAGCAGTACTTC. It codes for CASSLDPTGSSYEQYF.

The V and J genes are TRBV9 and TRBJ2-3, with TRBD1 identical over 9 bases. Germline CDR1 and CDR2: SGDLS and YYNGEE. Losses at the gene ends were 2 bases for V and 0 bases for J; bases not matched to a gene: 7. CDR3 length equals 17 residues. The CDR3 sequence is CASSVSTGGSSTDTQYF. The DNA of the CDR3 is TGTGCCAGCAGCGTGTCGACAGGGGGTTCGAGCACAGATACGCAGTATTTT.

This clone came up a few times. CDR3 region: CASSKDRTQHF. For the CDR3, the DNA is TGTGCCAGCAGCAAGGACAGGACACAGCATTTT. The V and J genes are TRBV5-8 and TRBJ1-5; 7 bases are a match to TRBD1. This CDR3 spans 11 amino acids. Germline trimming cut 4 bases from V and 13 bases from J; bases unmatched to any gene: 5. The germline V gene encodes CDR1 SGHTS and CDR2 YDEGEE.

The chain uses TRBV28 and TRBJ1-2, with 7 bases identical to TRBD1. CDR1 and CDR2 from the germline V gene are MDHEN and SYDVKM. The CDR3 totals 15 residues. J lost 8 bases, V lost 5 bases, and 14 bases had no gene match. The CDR3 region has the DNA TGTGCCAGCAGTAAAATGATGACAGGGAGAGGCGGCTACACCTTC. This encodes CASSKMMTGRGGYTF.

The V call is TRBV7-9, the J call TRBJ2-1; 9 bases are a match to TRBD2. Per germline, CDR1 SEHNR and CDR2 FQNEAQ (reference sequence). V shed 4 bases, J shed 4 bases, and the junction held 17 bases outside the gene matches. The CDR3 sequence is 19 residues long. The CDR3 region has the DNA TGTGCCAGCAGCTCCAGGGGTAGCGGGAGCCCCACGACTTACAATGAGCAGTTCTTC. Translated: CASSSRGSGSPTTYNEQFF.

The rearrangement joins TRBV23-1 to TRBJ1-2; a possible D gene is TRBD1 (6 bases). TRBV23-1 is reported as an ORF; its role is uncertain. Deletions cut 8 bases from V and 0 bases from J, with 19 bases between. The CDR3 loop spans 16 amino acids. CDR3 loop: CASVGGRHGANYGYTF. CDR3 DNA: TGCGCCAGCGTAGGGGGAAGACACGGAGCTAACTATGGCTACACCTTC.

V is TRBV10-3 and J is TRBJ2-3; 12 nucleotides match TRBD2. The V and J ends lost 1 base and 3 bases, in that order; junction bases with no gene match: 8. CDR1 and CDR2 from the germline V gene are ENHRY and SYGVKD. The CDR3 loop spans 18 amino acids. The CDR3: CAISEFLTSGSRTDTQYF. The CDR3 nucleotides read TGTGCCATCAGTGAGTTTTTGACTAGCGGGAGCCGTACAGATACGCAGTATTTT.

The chain combines TRBV11-1 with TRBJ2-7; 7 bases are shared with TRBD1. J was trimmed by 3 bases and V by 5 bases; bases with no gene match: 10. Germline V gene lookup returns CDR1 SGHAT and CDR2 FQDESV (reference sequence). The CDR3 is 15 residues long. CDR3 loop: CASSHIRDSDYEQYF. The CDR3 bases are TGTGCCAGCAGCCACATTCGGGACAGCGACTACGAGCAGTACTTC.

This chain uses TRBV2 with TRBJ2-1; 10 nucleotides agree with TRBD2. CDR3 length: 16 residues. V gave up 1 base and J gave up 10 bases; unmatched junction bases: 10. Germline V gene sequence: CDR1 SNHLY, CDR2 FYNNEI. The CDR3, as DNA: TGTGCCAGCAGTGAAGGATGGCTAGCGGGAGATAGGGAGCAGTTCTTC. It is translated as CASSEGWLAGDREQFF.

In this sample, this clone turned up once. The rearrangement uses TRBV6-5 and TRBJ1-5; D remains unclear. The germline CDR1 and CDR2 sequences are MNHEY and SVGAGI. Trimming took off 6 bases at V and 0 bases at J, with 12 bases between the two ends. This CDR3 is built from 15 residues. In DNA, the CDR3 is TGTGCCAGCAGCCCGAATCGGGTTAGCAATCAGCCCCAGCATTTT. Protein product: CASSPNRVSNQPQHF.

The rearrangement links TRBV27 to TRBJ1-2; a weak D match, TRBD1 (6 bases). The germline V gene has CDR1 MNHEY and CDR2 SMNVEV (reference sequence). The CDR3 sequence is 13 residues long. Trimming removed 9 bases from V and 1 base from J, with 12 bases in between. CDR3 loop: CASSTGINYGYTF. The CDR3 DNA sequence: TGTGCCAGTTCGACAGGAATTAACTATGGCTACACCTTC.

J is TRBJ1-5 and V is TRBV27; TRBD1 might be the D (5 bases). The V gene lost 6 bases and the J gene lost 9 bases, with 9 bases spanning the gap. The CDR3 consists of 11 residues. Looked up from germline, CDR1 is MNHEY and CDR2 is SMNVEV (reference sequence). As DNA, the CDR3 is TGTGCCAGCAGCCAGGGAGGGCCCCAGCATTTT. Amino acid sequence: CASSQGGPQHF.

The chain has TRBV30 and TRBJ2-3; D is unclear. Germline V gene sequence: CDR1 GTSNPN, CDR2 SVGIG (reference sequence). The CDR3 extends over 12 amino acids. V was pared by 3 bases and J by 3 bases, with 7 bases between. Here the CDR3 DNA reads TGTGCCTGGAGCGTCGTAACAGATACGCAGTATTTT. It translates to CAWSVVTDTQYF.

The chain couples TRBV28 to TRBJ1-2; D not resolved. Germline V gives CDR1 MDHEN, CDR2 SYDVKM. Trimming cost V 2 bases and J 7 bases, with 11 bases left between them. The CDR3 contains 13 residues. The CDR3 coding sequence is TGTGCCAGCAGTTTAGCCCCGCCGCGTGGCTACACCTTC. Translating it yields CASSLAPPRGYTF.

The V call is TRBV4-2, the J call TRBJ2-2; 9 bases fit TRBD2. J was trimmed by 4 bases and V by 1 base; bases with no gene match: 7. The CDR3 runs to 17 residues. Germline V gene sequence: CDR1 LGHNA, CDR2 YNFKEQ. The CDR3 spells CASSQVGAGGRTGELFF. CDR3 sequence (DNA): TGTGCCAGCAGCCAAGTAGGAGCGGGAGGCCGCACCGGGGAGCTGTTTTTT.